This entry describes one TCR beta chain. The target antigen is unknown. The CDR3 runs 17 residues. Trimming removed 2 bases at V and 6 bases at J, with 23 bases between. CDR1 is MNHEY and CDR2 is SMNVEV in the germline V gene (reference sequence). These data belong to a study of T cells in Graves' hyperthyroidism and ophthalmopathy. Study-wide results and caveats: Before onset, by a median of approximately 6.8 months, the model predicted ophthalmopathy.

The study left out patients who had uncontrolled infection, other autoimmune disease, pregnancy or lactation. Diagnoses were made from clinical symptoms, serum measures (thyroxine and TRAb), thyroid ultrasound and orbital computed tomography. TCR beta CDR3 regions were amplified from RNA transcripts. HTBI primers were employed in a first-round RT-PCR of the TCR CDR3. MiXCR, applied by TCRdb to the multiplex PCR reads, yields one record per CDR3 protein. The sample lists about 260,000 distinct CDR3 sequences, 25% to 30% occurring once. Sequenced input: blood. This chain uses TRBV27 with TRBJ2-7; D may be TRBD2 (5 bases). The receptor's source is a man in his forties with Graves' hyperthyroidism that later progressed to Graves' ophthalmopathy. The CDR3 protein is CASSLGREGGSRSEQYF. CDR3 sequence (DNA): TGTGCCAGCAGTTTAGGTCGAGAGGGCGGTAGTAGGAGCGAGCAGTACTTC.